The 20 T cell receptor beta chains below were found in one sample sequenced in a study of CD8+CD57+ T cells in acquired aplastic anemia. The sequenced patients had an expansion of CD8+CD57+ cells seen by flow cytometry. The study profiled TCR beta VDJ and CDR3 using genomic DNA as template. Each CDR3 protein gets one entry after TCRdb re-called the reads with MiXCR. The table includes 170,000 or so distinct CDR3 sequences, around 52% detected once. The sequencing input was sorted CD4+, CD8+, or CD8+CD57+ T cells (not recorded which) from PBMCs. These receptors were collected from a human donor with aplastic anemia.

The genes are TRBV9 and TRBJ2-3, with 7 bases identical to TRBD1. This CDR3 region has 15 residues. Trimming at V came to 2 bases and at J to 0 bases, leaving 3 bases not matched to a gene. Germline V CDR1 and CDR2: SGDLS, YYNGEE. The CDR3 here is CASSVGQSSTDTQYF. CDR3 coding DNA: TGTGCCAGCAGCGTGGGACAGTCAAGCACAGATACGCAGTATTTT.

V is TRBV7-9 and J is TRBJ2-7; 9 nucleotides align to TRBD1. Germline CDR1 is SEHNR and CDR2 is FQNEAQ (reference sequence). The CDR3 extends over 15 amino acids. Trimming cost V 2 bases and J 4 bases; bases outside gene matches: 6. Here the CDR3 DNA reads TGTGCCAGCAGCTTATGGACAGGGGCGCGGTACGAGCAGTACTTC. Protein: CASSLWTGARYEQYF.

This clonotype was recorded a few times. The chain links TRBV6-1 to TRBJ1-3; D is unresolved. Germline V gene sequence: CDR1 MNHNS, CDR2 SASEGT. CDR3 length: 15 residues. Trimming took 5 bases from V and 0 from J, leaving 11 bases between them. CDR3 sequence (DNA): TGTGCCAGCAGTACCGACCGACCCTCTGGAAACACCATATATTTT. Encoded protein: CASSTDRPSGNTIYF.

V usage is TRBV29-1 and J usage is TRBJ1-2; TRBD1 aligns across 9 bases. This CDR3 has 13 residues. With V trimmed by 4 bases and J by 7 bases, 7 bases remained unmatched. Germline values: CDR1 SQVTM, CDR2 ANQGSEA. CDR3 sequence reads: CSVAGTGFGGYTF. In DNA form, the CDR3 reads TGCAGCGTTGCAGGGACAGGGTTTGGTGGCTACACCTTC.

The sample holds many counts of this clonotype. This chain connects TRBV7-2 to TRBJ2-1; no clear D. V shed 3 bases and J shed 4 bases, with 7 bases lying between them. From germline, CDR1 is SGHTA and CDR2 FQGNSA. The length of the CDR3 is 13 residues. The DNA of the CDR3 is TGTGCCAGCAGCTTTCGTCCTTACAATGAGCAGTTCTTC. Translating gives CASSFRPYNEQFF.

The V call is TRBV6-6, the J call TRBJ2-5; D gene uncertain. CDR3 length: 12 residues. Germline V lookup: CDR1 MNHNY, CDR2 SVGAGI (reference sequence). The V end lost 5 bases, the J end lost 5 bases, and 9 bases lay between the germline ends. The CDR3 nucleotides are TGTGCCAGCAGTGTACGAGCGGAGACCCAGTACTTC. This sequence encodes CASSVRAETQYF.

This chain joins TRBV7-2 and TRBJ2-7; a possible D gene is TRBD2 (6 bases). This CDR3 has 15 residues. Germline loops: CDR1 SGHTA, CDR2 FQGNSA. Trimming shortened V by 5 bases and J by 0 bases, and 14 bases separated the two germline ends. CDR3 region: CASSASGQISYEQYF. CDR3 coding DNA: TGTGCCAGCAGCGCCAGCGGGCAGATCTCCTACGAGCAGTACTTC. Full variable domain (missing parts from reference TRBV7-2 and TRBJ2-7): GAGVSQSPSNKVTEKGKDVELRCDPISGHTALYWYRQSLGQGLEFLIYFQGNSAPDKSGLPSDRFSAERTGGSVSTLTIQRTQQEDSAVYLCASSASGQISYEQYFGPGTRLTVT.

This clonotype was observed once. The chain carries TRBV10-1 and TRBJ2-5; TRBD2 matches at 8 bases. Trimming removed 8 bases from V and 1 base from J; junction bases left unmatched: 6. The CDR3 has 14 residues. Per germline, CDR1 WNHNN and CDR2 SYGVQD (reference sequence). CDR3 sequence: CASPGGGCQETQYF. In nucleotides, the CDR3 is TGCGCCAGCCCGGGGGGGGGATGCCAAGAGACCCAGTACTTC.

This clonotype was recorded many times. V gene TRBV20-1 combines with J gene TRBJ2-2; 9 positions match TRBD1. V lost 0 bases and J lost 6; bases outside the gene matches: 14. Germline CDR1 and CDR2: DFQATT and SNEGSKA (reference sequence). The CDR3 runs to 18 residues. CDR3 sequence: CSARDAIGDRVQSGELFF. Here the CDR3 DNA reads TGCAGTGCTAGAGACGCAATTGGGGACAGGGTTCAATCCGGGGAGCTGTTTTTT.

The V gene is TRBV11-3, the J gene TRBJ1-1, with a tentative D call TRBD1 (6 bases). Between the trimmed V and J ends, which lost 4 bases and 11 bases, there was a span of 17 bases. The CDR3 loop spans 13 amino acids. Germline V lookup: CDR1 SGHNT, CDR2 YENEEA. In nucleotides, the CDR3 is TGTGCCAGCAGCTCATTGGGGGGGCTCAATGCTTTCTTT. Protein: CASSSLGGLNAFF. The whole variable domain, remainder taken from reference TRBV11-3 and TRBJ1-1, is EAGVVQSPRYKIIEKKQPVAFWCNPISGHNTLYWYLQNLGQGPELLIRYENEEAVDDSQLPKDRFSAERLKGVDSTLKIQPAELGDSAVYLCASSSLGGLNAFFGQGTRLTVV.

The genes are TRBV4-1 and TRBJ2-1; D gene ambiguous. This CDR3 is 12 amino acids long. Trimming took off 0 bases at V and 9 bases at J, with 6 bases between the two ends. Per germline, CDR1 MGHRA and CDR2 YSYEKL. CDR3 loop: CASSQDAVEQFF. DNA for the CDR3: TGCGCCAGCAGCCAAGATGCAGTTGAGCAGTTCTTC.

The chain joins TRBV20-1 to TRBJ2-7, with 9 nucleotides matching TRBD2. Germline values: CDR1 DFQATT, CDR2 SNEGSKA (reference sequence). The CDR3 sequence is 12 residues long. The CDR3 spells CSVGTSPYEQYF. The CDR3, as DNA: TGCAGCGTAGGGACTAGCCCCTACGAGCAGTACTTC.

In this sample, this clonotype turned up many times. Sequence at one end of the junction differs from germline and may be a read error. The chain recombines TRBV7-9 with TRBJ1-4; D unclear. The CDR3 has 10 residues. Germline CDR1 reads SEHNR; CDR2 reads FQNEAQ (reference sequence). The CDR3 DNA is TGCAGTTCAACTAATGAAAAACTGTTTTTT. It codes for CSSTNEKLFF.

For this clonotype: Given a much more abundant clone one base away, this may be a read error. This rearrangement joins TRBV7-2 to TRBJ2-7; 8 bases agree with TRBD2. Germline V CDR1 and CDR2: SGHTA, FQGNSA. CDR3 length: 13 residues. CDR3 bases: TGTGCCAGCAGCTTAGGGACTAGCATGGTGCAGCACTTC. Protein sequence: CASSLGTSMVQHF.

V gene TRBV10-3 combines with J gene TRBJ2-2; possibly TRBD1 or TRBD2 for D (5 bases each). This CDR3 has 15 residues. The V and J ends lost 4 bases and 2 bases respectively, with 11 bases between them. CDR1 is ENHRY and CDR2 is SYGVKD in the germline V gene. The chain's CDR3 is CAISAAGGNTGELFF. CDR3 nucleotide sequence: TGTGCCATCAGTGCCGCTGGGGGAAACACCGGGGAGCTGTTTTTT.

This clonotype has a single count. The V call is TRBV20-1, the J call TRBJ2-3, with TRBD1 as a possible D gene (8 bases). Trimming pared 5 bases from V and 5 bases from J, leaving 17 bases between. The germline CDR1 and CDR2 sequences are DFQATT and SNEGSKA (reference sequence). CDR3 size: 14 residues. The CDR3 DNA reads TGCAGTGCTCACAGGGGGGGCGCGGTAGATACGCAGTATTTT. This translates into CSAHRGGAVDTQYF.

This sequence joins TRBV7-2 and TRBJ1-2; D gene unclear. V gave up 1 base and J gave up 3 bases, with 6 bases separating them. Germline CDR1 and CDR2: SGHTA and FQGNSA. The CDR3 is 13 residues long. The CDR3 loop reads CASSLVRDYGYTF. CDR3 DNA sequence: TGTGCCAGCAGCTTAGTGAGAGACTATGGCTACACCTTC.

Remarks on this clonotype: The junction departs from germline at one end; a sequencing error may be responsible. V is TRBV7-2 and J is TRBJ2-3; 8 bases are a match to TRBD1. There are 13 residues in the CDR3. Germline lookup yields CDR1 SGHTA and CDR2 FQGNSA. The CDR3 DNA reads as TGTGCCAGCAGCTTACAGGGGACAGGTACGCAGTATTTT. Translated, it gives CASSLQGTGTQYF.

A remark on this clonotype: A much larger clone lies one base from this, so it may be a read error. This chain connects TRBV7-9 to TRBJ2-2; D might be TRBD2 (5 bases). Germline loops: CDR1 SEHNR, CDR2 FQNEAQ (reference sequence). This CDR3 has 14 amino acids. The CDR3 region is CASSHEIASGELSF. The DNA for the CDR3 is TGTGCCAGCAGCCATGAGATCGCGTCCGGGGAGCTGTCTTTT.

The chain recombines TRBV4-1 with TRBJ1-6; TRBD1 agrees at 8 bases. The junction had 8 bases not matched to a gene; V was cut back by 0 bases and J by 10 bases. The CDR3 runs to 16 residues. Germline loops: CDR1 MGHRA, CDR2 YSYEKL. The CDR3 loop reads CASSQDVGTGGSPLHF. The CDR3, as DNA: TGCGCCAGCAGCCAAGATGTGGGGACAGGTGGGTCACCCCTCCACTTT.